The entry that follows covers one T cell receptor (beta chain) sequence. With 5 bases removed from V and 7 bases from J, the gap between germline ends came to 12 bases. Germline CDR1 and CDR2: MNHEY and SVGAGI. The length of the CDR3 is 13 residues. These data belong to a study of blood T cell repertoires in COVID-19. Background on the study: Collection of acute and convalescent COVID-19 samples took place in the United States, Italy and Spain. The cDNA or gDNA used as material had been derived from T cells, B-cell-depleted T cells, or PBMCs.

Authors' methods: Cell counts per sample came from amplifying reference gene primers. Clones were sequenced by immunoSEQ multiplex PCR, and TCRdb holds only the in-frame ones, with some missing. V and J calls and clone size come straight from that table; D and trimming were deduced from the DNA. Counted here are 80,000 or so clones, about four fifths occurring once; the ten biggest clones make up 8.5% to 10%. Source material: peripheral blood. The V call is TRBV6-5, the J call TRBJ2-1; unclear D gene. This TCR came from a human donor in a cohort sampled during active COVID-19. The CDR3 DNA sequence: TGTGCCAGCAGTACCGCAGGTCGGAATGAGCAGTTCTTC. It specifies CASSTAGRNEQFF.